This TCR beta chain was sequenced in a study of shared clonotypes between healthy human individuals (dated by TCRdb to about 2020). Study-wide context: The cohort comprised two women and three men aged 18 to 49 years. For each donor, CD4 naive and CD4 memory were each given three plates, CD8 naive was given two plates, and CD8 memory was given one plate. To estimate repertoire size and how much clonotypes are shared between individuals, the study performed deep sequencing of blood TCR repertoires from five healthy adults. Libraries were prepared and TCR repertoires were sequenced by different laboratories using diverse techniques, in order to increase sequencing depth and limit assay-specific biases. Leukapheresis yielded between about 0.94 and 10 billion PBMCs per donor. Summary of the overall study and its limitations: Sampling was limited to blood, and TCR repertoires in tissue likely differ from TCR repertoires in blood. Compared with non-shared clonotypes, the clonotypes found in all four sorted-subset donors had higher generation probabilities. Rarefaction of sorted-subset datasets indicated incomplete sequencing despite the large sequencing depth. Pairwise subsampling led to the expectation that sequencing depth would affect the degree of clonotype sharing among donors. About 5% of naive CD4, around 4% of naive CD8, 2.3% of memory CD4, and around 0.4% of memory CD8 clonotypes were shared across four donors. Because the study included only a small number of donors, the genetic and exposure-history diversity represented was limited. Naive subsets generally had larger estimated clonotype richness than memory subsets.

CD8 naive samples consisted of CD45RO-negative cells that were positively selected for CCR7, yielding a CD45RA+CCR7+ population without TemRA cells. The donors were healthy, HIV-negative adults with no recently reported acute infections or vaccinations. Only Caucasian adults living in Nashville, Tennessee, USA were represented among the donors. After blood collection by leukapheresis, PBMCs were isolated using Ficoll-Histopaque density gradient centrifugation and then cryopreserved in the vapor phase of liquid nitrogen. Purity and quantity of every magnetically sorted T cell population were checked by analytical flow cytometry. Genomic DNA was isolated from every sorted fraction and measured by UV absorbance on a Nanodrop 2000c. Sequences MDHEN (CDR1) and SYDVKM (CDR2) are obtained from the germline V gene. From its cysteine to its phenylalanine, the CDR3 spans 15 amino acids. Only the CDR3 region is kept as DNA, spanning 45 bases read in frame from base 1. Trimming leaves V shorter by 5 bases and J shorter by 3 bases, with the junction holding 10 bases beyond the gene matches.

About this clone itself: The antigen it recognizes is unknown. The record has no base qualities; no much larger clone is one base away.

Using the deep immunoSEQ assay, TCR CDR3 regions were amplified from genomic DNA by multiplex PCR. Extracted genomic DNA from each cell subset was distributed evenly across all wells of several immunoSEQ 96-well plates, and each plate was treated as a replicate. For sorted subsets, roughly 200 ng of genomic DNA, equivalent to tens of thousands of T cell genomes, went into each replicate PCR. Purified libraries were measured with a Qubit 3.0 fluorometer, size-checked on a Bioanalyzer 2100, and measured again with the KAPA Library Quantification kit. Every immunoSEQ 96-well plate was sequenced on a dedicated single-read 150-cycle Illumina NextSeq 550 flow cell. The original methods were these. Because only junctional sequences without quality scores were contained in the immunoSEQ output, filtering matching that applied to full-length reads could not be performed. To assign V/J genes and CDR3, sequences were annotated using PyIR, a Python wrapper for IgBLAST v1.9, with IMGT germline references. Reads were removed for weak V/J assignments (E-value above 1e-6), missing CDR3, stop codons, out-of-frame junctions, or ambiguous translated residues. V3J clonotypes were defined as sequences sharing the same inferred V gene, J gene, and CDR3 amino acid sequence. Percentage overlap between repertoires was calculated by dividing the number of shared unique clonotypes by the size of the smaller repertoire. Three approaches were used to assess repertoire richness: RTK rarefaction, the Chao1 estimator, and Recon v2.1 estimates of unobserved clonotypes. Generation probabilities were computed with OLGA for all TCRbeta clonotypes obtained by the gDNA method from a handful of donors. Entries here come from immuneACCESS through TCRdb and include only in-frame sequences with V and J called. Some clones fail to appear in such tables; in the studies checked, an unresolved V gene covers under half of the shortfall, and the cause of the remainder is unknown. V, J and clone size are those of that table, while D and trimming were read from the DNA. The sample data list about 580,000 clones, and about 98% of these were observed just once. Less than 0.35% of the sample belongs to the ten largest clones.

This clonotype originated in a man under 40 in good health. The rearrangement combines TRBV28 with TRBJ2-7; the junction holds 7 bases that match TRBD2. Sequences were obtained from naive CD8+ T cells sorted from blood. The sample's cell subset or site, from its label and the paper: CD45RA+CCR7+. The CDR3 reads as follows: CASSPRTSGGYEQYF. The DNA is TGTGCCAGCAGTCCTCGGACTAGTGGGGGCTACGAGCAGTACTTC.